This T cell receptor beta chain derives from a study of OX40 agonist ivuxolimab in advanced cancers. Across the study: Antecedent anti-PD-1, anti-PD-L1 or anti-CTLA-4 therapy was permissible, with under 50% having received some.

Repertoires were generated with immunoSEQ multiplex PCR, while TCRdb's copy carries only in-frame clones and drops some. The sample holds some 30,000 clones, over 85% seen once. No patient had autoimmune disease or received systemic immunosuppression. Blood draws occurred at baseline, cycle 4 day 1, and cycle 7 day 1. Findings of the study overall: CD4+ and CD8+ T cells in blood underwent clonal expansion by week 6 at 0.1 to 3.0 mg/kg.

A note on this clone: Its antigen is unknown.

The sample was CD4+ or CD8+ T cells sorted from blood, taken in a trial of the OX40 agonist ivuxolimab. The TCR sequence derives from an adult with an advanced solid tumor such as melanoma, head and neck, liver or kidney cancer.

CDR3: CASSEAFRTGISNQPQHF. The CDR3 DNA reads TGTGCCAGCAGTGAAGCTTTCCGAACAGGTATTAGCAATCAGCCCCAGCATTTT. This sequence joins TRBV6-1 and TRBJ1-5, with D possibly TRBD1 on 5 matching bases. The CDR3 has 18 amino acids. The V gene's germline CDR1 is MNHNS and CDR2 SASEGT. With 0 bases removed from V and 0 bases from J, the gap between germline ends came to 15 bases.